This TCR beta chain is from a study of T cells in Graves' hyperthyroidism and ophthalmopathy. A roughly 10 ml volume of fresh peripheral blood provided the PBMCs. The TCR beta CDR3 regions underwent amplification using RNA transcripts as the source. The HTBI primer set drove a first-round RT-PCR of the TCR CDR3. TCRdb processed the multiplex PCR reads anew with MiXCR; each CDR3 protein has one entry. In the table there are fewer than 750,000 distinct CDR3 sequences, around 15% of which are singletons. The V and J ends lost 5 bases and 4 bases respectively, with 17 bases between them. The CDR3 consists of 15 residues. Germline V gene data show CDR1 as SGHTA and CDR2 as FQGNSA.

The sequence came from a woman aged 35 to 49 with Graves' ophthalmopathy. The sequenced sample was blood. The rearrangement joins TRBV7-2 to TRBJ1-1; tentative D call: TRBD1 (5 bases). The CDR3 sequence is CASSVPAGVGTEAFF. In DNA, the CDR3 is TGTGCCAGCAGCGTCCCCGCGGGGGTTGGCACTGAAGCTTTCTTT.